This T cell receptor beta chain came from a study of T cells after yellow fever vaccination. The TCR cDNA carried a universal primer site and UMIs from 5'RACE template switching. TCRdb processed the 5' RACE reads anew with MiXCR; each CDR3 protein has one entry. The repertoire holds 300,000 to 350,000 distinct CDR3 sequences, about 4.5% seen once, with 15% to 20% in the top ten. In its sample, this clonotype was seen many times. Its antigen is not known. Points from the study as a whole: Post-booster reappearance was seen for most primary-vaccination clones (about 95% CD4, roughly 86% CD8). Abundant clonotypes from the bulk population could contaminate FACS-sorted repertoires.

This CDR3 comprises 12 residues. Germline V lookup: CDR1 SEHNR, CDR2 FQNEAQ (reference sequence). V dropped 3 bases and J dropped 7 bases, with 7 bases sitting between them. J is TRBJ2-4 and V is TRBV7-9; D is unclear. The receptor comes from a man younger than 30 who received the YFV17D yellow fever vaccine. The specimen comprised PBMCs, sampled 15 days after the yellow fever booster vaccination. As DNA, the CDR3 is TGTGCCAGCAGCTTCTTTGAGAACATTCAGTACTTC. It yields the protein CASSFFENIQYF. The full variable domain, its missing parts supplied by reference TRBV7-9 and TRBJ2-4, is DTGVSQNPRHKITKRGQNVTFRCDPISEHNRLYWYRQTLGQGPEFLTYFQNEAQLEKSRLLSDRFSAERPKGSFSTLEIQRTEQGDSAMYLCASSFFENIQYFGAGTRLSVL.